Included here is one T cell receptor (beta chain) sequence, with context. The antigen is not known. TCRdb's table, derived via immunoSEQ multiplex PCR, lists solely in-frame clones and lacks some. The data contain more than 80,000 clones, about nine tenths of them seen just once; the ten biggest clones take up 10%. This specimen comes from a study of T cell responses to AZD1222 COVID-19 vaccine. Overall study: Combined were second doses at about 4 or about 12 weeks.

Whole-study results and caveats: AZD1222 recipients seropositive at baseline numbered only six or seven. Vaccination with two AZD1222 doses was followed by a rise in Spike-specific TCR breadth and depth. White British donors predominated, females outnumbered males, and clonal diversity was possibly underestimated.

The clonotype was recovered from an adult in good health. The sample here was peripheral blood, taken on day 0 of AZD1222 vaccination.

The CDR3 region is CASSQDYRAPLHF. DNA of the CDR3: TGTGCCAGCAGCCAAGACTACAGGGCACCCCTCCACTTT. The J gene is TRBJ1-6, the V gene TRBV3-1 (or the pseudogene TRBV3-2), with D maybe TRBD1 (6 bases). Per germline, CDR1 LGHDT and CDR2 YNNKEL (reference sequence). The length of the CDR3 is 13 residues. V shed 0 bases and J shed 11 bases, with 8 bases lying between them.